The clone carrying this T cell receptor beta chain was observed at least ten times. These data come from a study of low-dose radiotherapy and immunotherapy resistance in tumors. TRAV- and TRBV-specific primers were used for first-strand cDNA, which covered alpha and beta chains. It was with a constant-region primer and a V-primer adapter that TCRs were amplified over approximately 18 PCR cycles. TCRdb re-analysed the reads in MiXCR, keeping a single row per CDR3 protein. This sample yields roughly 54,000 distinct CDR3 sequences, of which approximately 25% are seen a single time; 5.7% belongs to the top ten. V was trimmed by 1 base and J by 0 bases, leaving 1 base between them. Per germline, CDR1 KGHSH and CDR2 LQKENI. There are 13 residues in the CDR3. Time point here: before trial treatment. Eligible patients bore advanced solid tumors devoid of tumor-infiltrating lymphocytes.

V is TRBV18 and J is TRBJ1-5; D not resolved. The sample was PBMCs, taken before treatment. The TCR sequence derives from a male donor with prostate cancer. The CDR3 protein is CASSPLSNQPQHF. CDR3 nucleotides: TGTGCCAGCTCACCACTTAGCAATCAGCCCCAGCATTTT.